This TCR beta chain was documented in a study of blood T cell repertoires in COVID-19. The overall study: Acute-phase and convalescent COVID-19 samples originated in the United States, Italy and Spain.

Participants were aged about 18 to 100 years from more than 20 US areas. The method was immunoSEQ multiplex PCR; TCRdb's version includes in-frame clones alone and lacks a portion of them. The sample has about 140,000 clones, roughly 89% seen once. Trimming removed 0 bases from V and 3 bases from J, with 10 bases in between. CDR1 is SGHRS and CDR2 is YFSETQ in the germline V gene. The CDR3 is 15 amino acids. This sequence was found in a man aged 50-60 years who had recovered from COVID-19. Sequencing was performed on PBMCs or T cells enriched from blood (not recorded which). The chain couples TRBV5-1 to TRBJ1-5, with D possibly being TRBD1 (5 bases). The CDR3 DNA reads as TGCGCCAGCAGCTTGGACGGACACTTCAATCAGCCCCAGCATTTT. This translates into CASSLDGHFNQPQHF.